These 30 T cell receptor beta chains were all obtained from the same sample, sequenced in a study of T cell clonality in common variable immunodeficiency. TCRdb's copy holds only in-frame clones and misses some; the assay was immunoSEQ multiplex PCR. Observed in the sample are 30,000 to 40,000 clones, none of them singletons. Sequencing was carried out using peripheral blood mononuclear cells. The receptors come from a person aged 18 to 69 in good health.

This clone was seen many times. The CDR3 goes on 3 residues after the read ends, and that part is filled in from the germline J gene. The chain combines TRBV12-3 or TRBV12-4 with TRBJ2-1, with 12 positions matching TRBD2. V lost 2 bases, J lost 7 bases, and 6 bases stayed unmatched. The CDR3 runs 16 residues. This CDR3 reads CASSLLAGGPSNEQFF. CDR3 DNA, as far as it was read: TGTGCCAGCAGTTTACTAGCGGGAGGGCCGAGTAATGAG.

This clone was found many times. The CDR3 is cut off 3 residues early in the read; its end comes from the germline J gene. The chain carries TRBV7-2 and TRBJ1-2, with 11 bases matching TRBD1. Trimming removed 5 bases from V and 7 bases from J; junction bases left unmatched: 6. Germline V gene lookup returns CDR1 SGHTA and CDR2 FQGNSA. The CDR3 loop spans 14 amino acids. The CDR3 spells CASSTDRGLGGYTF. The part of the CDR3 DNA that was read is TGTGCCAGCAGCACGGACAGGGGGCTAGGTGGC.

The table lists this clone with many counts. The CDR3 end falls 3 residues outside the read, so it is completed with the germline J gene. The chain employs TRBV7-9 and TRBJ1-6; 7 positions match TRBD1. The CDR3 covers 15 residues. The trim removed 2 bases at V and 3 bases at J, leaving 1 base unmatched. Germline V gene lookup returns CDR1 SEHNR and CDR2 FQNEAQ (reference sequence). The sequenced part of the CDR3 DNA is TGTGCCAGCAGCTTAAGGGACAGCTATAATTCACCC. This sequence encodes CASSLRDSYNSP. The CDR3, in full, reads CASSLRDSYNSPLHF.

In this sample, this clone turned up many times. Coverage ceases 3 residues before the CDR3 finishes, and the germline J gene fills in the end. The genes are TRBV29-1 and TRBJ1-2; 8 bases are shared with TRBD1. Germline V gives CDR1 SQVTM, CDR2 ANQGSEA. The CDR3 totals 13 residues. J was trimmed by 4 bases and V by 6 bases; bases with no gene match: 7. The CDR3: CSVKTGAAYGYTF. CDR3 DNA (partial): TGCAGCGTAAAGACAGGGGCTGCCTATGGC.

This clone was seen repeatedly, ten times or more. The sequenced CDR3 bases are TGCAGTGCTAGTAGGCGGGGGGGCAGCACAGATACG. Translating gives CSASRRGGSTDT. The entire CDR3 protein is CSASRRGGSTDTQYF. This chain joins TRBV20-1 and TRBJ2-3, with 9 bases identical to TRBD2. The CDR3 is cut off 3 residues early in the read; its end comes from the germline J gene. The germline CDR1 and CDR2 sequences are DFQATT and SNEGSKA (reference sequence). There are 15 residues in the CDR3. V lost 3 bases and J lost 0; bases outside the gene matches: 4.

In this sample, this clone is medium-sized. The read ends 3 residues before the CDR3 terminus; that terminus is restored from the germline J gene. V gene TRBV24-1 combines with J gene TRBJ2-1, with 14 nucleotides matching TRBD2. The CDR3 runs 16 residues. Germline V gene data show CDR1 as KGHDR and CDR2 as SFDVKD. V was clipped by 5 bases and J by 5 bases; unmatched bases: 4. The CDR3 bases that were read are TGTGCCACCAGTGTGACTAGCGGGAGGGGGGACAATGAG. This sequence encodes CATSVTSGRGDNE. The whole CDR3 sequence is CATSVTSGRGDNEQFF.

A few counts support this clone. A read error may produce the germline difference seen at one junction end. The CDR3 extends 3 residues past the end of the read, so its final part is completed from the germline J gene. The chain uses TRBV7-7 and TRBJ1-6; D is ambiguous. CDR3 length: 13 amino acids. Germline V gene data show CDR1 as SSHAT and CDR2 as FNYEAQ (reference sequence). Incomplete CDR3 DNA: TGTGCTAGCAGCTTAGATATTGATTCACCC. Translation: CASSLDIDSP. The CDR3 in full is CASSLDIDSPLHF.

This clone was observed a few times. Only one base separates this from a far larger clonotype, so it likely reflects a read error. The read ends 3 residues before the CDR3 terminus; that terminus is restored from the germline J gene. The chain uses TRBV19 and TRBJ2-5; 10 bases agree with TRBD2. J lost 7 bases, V lost 3 bases, and 8 bases had no gene match. This CDR3 contains 15 residues. The germline gives CDR1 LNHDA, CDR2 SQIVND (reference sequence). The CDR3 DNA, read in part, is TGTGCCAGTAGTATTTTTGGACTAGCGGAAGGGACC. The encoded protein is CASSIFGLAEGT. The CDR3, in full, reads CASSIFGLAEGTQYF.

This clone was counted at least ten times. The read stops 3 residues short of the end of the CDR3; the missing end is completed from the germline J gene. This chain connects TRBV7-9 to TRBJ1-1; D is unresolved. V was shortened by 6 bases and J by 1 base, with 9 bases between the two germline ends. The CDR3 length is 13 residues. Looked up from germline, CDR1 is SEHNR and CDR2 is FQNEAQ (reference sequence). CDR3 loop: CASRGDGNTEAFF. CDR3 DNA, as far as it was read: TGTGCCAGCAGGGGCGATGGGAACACTGAA.

The sample holds many counts of this clone. The read terminates 3 residues before the CDR3 end, so the remaining end is supplied by the germline J gene. The J gene is TRBJ2-1, the V gene TRBV18; D is perhaps TRBD1 (5 bases). V gave up 0 bases and J gave up 8 bases, with 11 bases separating them. The CDR3 is made up of 14 amino acids. The germline V gene has CDR1 KGHSH and CDR2 LQKENI. CDR3 residues: CASSPPIQGHEQFF. CDR3 DNA, as far as it was read: TGTGCCAGCTCACCACCGATCCAGGGCCATGAG.

This clone was detected ten times or more. The read ends 3 residues shy of where the CDR3 ends; the end is completed using the germline J gene. This chain joins TRBV10-3 and TRBJ2-3, with a weak D call TRBD1 (5 bases). The CDR3 consists of 16 residues. Per the germline V gene, CDR1 is ENHRY and CDR2 is SYGVKD. Trimming removed 0 bases from V and 1 base from J, with 11 bases in between. The DNA read from the CDR3 is TGTGCCATCAGTGAGTCAAGGGGATCGCGCACAGATACG. Translating it yields CAISESRGSRTDT. The entire CDR3 is CAISESRGSRTDTQYF.

This clone was counted ten times or more. The read halts 3 residues ahead of the CDR3 end, with the missing end drawn from the germline J gene. This sequence joins TRBV2 and TRBJ2-7; possibly TRBD1 for D (6 bases). Trimming stripped 9 bases from V and 6 bases from J, with 15 bases between. Germline CDR1 is SNHLY and CDR2 is FYNNEI. This CDR3 is 12 amino acids long. CDR3 sequence: CASVTGSPEQYF. CDR3 bases read: TGTGCCAGTGTAACAGGGTCTCCCGAG.

This clone appeared many times. Read sequence stops 3 residues before the CDR3 end, and the germline J gene provides the missing end. This chain joins TRBV20-1 and TRBJ2-7; perhaps TRBD1 as D (6 bases). This CDR3 has 12 amino acids. Germline loops: CDR1 DFQATT, CDR2 SNEGSKA (reference sequence). V dropped 5 bases and J dropped 2 bases, with 10 bases sitting between them. This CDR3 reads CSAHRETYEQYF. The sequenced CDR3 bases are TGCAGTGCTCACAGGGAAACCTACGAG.

Ten or more counts support this clone. The CDR3 extends 3 residues past the end of the read, so its final part is completed from the germline J gene. This rearrangement joins TRBV7-3 to TRBJ1-1; D gene unclear. The CDR3 has 13 residues. The germline V gene encodes CDR1 SGHTA and CDR2 FQGTGA. V was cut by 5 bases and J by 4 bases, with 11 bases left in between. CDR3 bases read: TGTGCCAGCAGCCCGGGTCCCGGCACTGAA. It codes for CASSPGPGTE. The whole CDR3 region reads CASSPGPGTEAFF.

This clone turned up a few times. The read halts 3 residues ahead of the CDR3 end, with the missing end drawn from the germline J gene. The chain uses TRBV23-1 and TRBJ1-1; TRBD1 matches at 7 bases. TRBV23-1 is designated an ORF whose function remains uncertain. Unmatched junction bases numbered 2, after V lost 0 bases and J lost 4 bases. This CDR3 comprises 14 residues. The CDR3 bases that were read are TGCGCCAGCAGTCAATCGGAGGGGGCCACTGAA. Its translation is CASSQSEGATE. The full CDR3 protein reads CASSQSEGATEAFF.

This clone was seen repeatedly, ten times or more. The read terminates 3 residues ahead of where the CDR3 ends, so the germline J gene completes it. The rearrangement joins TRBV2 to TRBJ2-5; D is uncertain. Deletions cut 2 bases from V and 3 bases from J, with 4 bases between. Germline V lookup: CDR1 SNHLY, CDR2 FYNNEI. The CDR3 sequence is 12 residues long. The sequenced CDR3 bases are TGTGCCAGCAGTGAACTAGAAGAGACC. Translating gives CASSELEET. The whole CDR3 protein is CASSELEETQYF. Full variable domain (missing parts from reference TRBV2 and TRBJ2-5): EPEVTQTPSHQVTQMGQEVILRCVPISNHLYFYWYRQILGQKVEFLVSFYNNEISEKSEIFDDQFSVERPDGSNFTLKIRSTKLEDSAMYFCASSELEETQYFGPGTRLLVL.

This clone was recorded many times. From the germline J gene comes the end of the CDR3, since the read stops 3 residues before it. The chain recombines TRBV5-4 with TRBJ1-2; possibly TRBD1 for D (6 bases). The CDR3 covers 15 residues. Germline V gene data show CDR1 as SGHNT and CDR2 as YYREEE (reference sequence). Trimming stripped 4 bases from V and 1 base from J, with 14 bases between. This CDR3 is CASSQTTGNNYGYTF. The DNA read from the CDR3 is TGTGCCAGCAGCCAAACTACAGGGAATAACTATGGC.

This clone appeared many times. An end of the junction does not agree with germline; a read error may underlie this. The CDR3 end is not reached by the read, which stops 3 residues before it; the germline J gene fills it in. The chain has TRBV7-7 and TRBJ2-2; no firm D call. The CDR3 contains 11 residues. Germline V gives CDR1 SSHAT, CDR2 FNYEAQ (reference sequence). The CDR3 is CASSSGGELFF. The CDR3 DNA, read in part, is TGTGCTAGCAGCTCCGGGGGGGAG.

This clone has at least ten counts. The read terminates 3 residues before the CDR3 end, so the remaining end is supplied by the germline J gene. The genes are TRBV28 and TRBJ2-3, with D perhaps TRBD2 (6 bases). The CDR3 length is 16 residues. Deletions cut 6 bases from V and 0 bases from J, with 16 bases between. CDR1 is MDHEN, CDR2 SYDVKM, per germline. Partial CDR3 DNA: TGTGCCAGCAGCCGCCGCCGGACTACTAGCACAGATACG. Its protein product is CASSRRRTTSTDT. The entire CDR3 protein is CASSRRRTTSTDTQYF.

This clone was seen at least ten times. Read data end 3 residues before the CDR3 end; the end is taken from the germline J gene. This chain joins TRBV29-1 and TRBJ2-3; 10 bases align to TRBD2. Germline V gene data show CDR1 as SQVTM and CDR2 as ANQGSEA. V shed 1 base, J shed 2 bases, and the junction held 12 bases outside the gene matches. The CDR3 length is 18 residues. The CDR3 sequence is CSVEGGSGRVPPTDTQYF. Incomplete CDR3 DNA: TGCAGCGTTGAAGGTGGGAGCGGGAGGGTTCCTCCCACAGATACG.

This clone was seen ten or more times. The sequenced fragment ends 3 residues before the CDR3 boundary, so the rest is inferred from the germline J gene. V is TRBV4-2 and J is TRBJ2-3; TRBD2 aligns across 12 bases. Germline CDR1 reads LGHNA; CDR2 reads YNFKEQ. This CDR3 is 19 amino acids long. Losses at the gene ends were 4 bases for V and 3 bases for J; bases not matched to a gene: 14. This CDR3 is CASSPEAGLAGGWTDTQYF. The CDR3 DNA, read in part, is TGTGCCAGCAGCCCGGAAGCCGGGCTAGCGGGAGGGTGGACAGATACG.

This clone appeared many times. The observed sequence ends 3 residues before the CDR3 terminus, with the missing tail filled in from the germline J gene. The chain has TRBV6-1 and TRBJ1-2; TRBD1 aligns across 10 bases. CDR1 and CDR2 (germline): MNHNS, SASEGT. This CDR3 is built from 13 residues. The DNA read from the CDR3 is TGTGCCAGCAGTGTTGACAGGGGGCGAGGC. Protein product: CASSVDRGRG. The full CDR3 reads CASSVDRGRGYTF.

Ten or more counts support this clone. The read finishes 3 residues shy of the CDR3 end, and the germline J gene is used to complete it. V and J are TRBV5-1 and TRBJ1-2, with D possibly matching TRBD1 (6 bases). CDR3 length: 14 amino acids. Germline V lookup: CDR1 SGHRS, CDR2 YFSETQ. Partial CDR3 DNA: TGCGCCAGCAGCCCGGGGGGGGCCGGGGTCGGC. The encoded protein is CASSPGGAGVG. The full CDR3 reads CASSPGGAGVGYTF.

This clone was recorded at least ten times. Here the CDR3 reads CASSFPGLGYTF. Partial CDR3 DNA: TGTGCCAGCAGCTTTCCGGGTCTCGGC. The chain couples TRBV7-9 to TRBJ1-2, with D hard to call. The read ends 3 residues shy of where the CDR3 ends; the end is completed using the germline J gene. This CDR3 is 12 amino acids long. Germline V gene sequence: CDR1 SEHNR, CDR2 FQNEAQ (reference sequence).

This clone is medium-sized within its sample. The read ends 3 residues shy of where the CDR3 ends; the end is completed using the germline J gene. V is TRBV9 and J is TRBJ1-6, with no clear D. Per germline, CDR1 SGDLS and CDR2 YYNGEE. CDR3 length: 14 amino acids. With 0 bases removed from V and 4 bases from J, the gap between germline ends came to 5 bases. CDR3 sequence: CASSVGQYNSPLHF. The sequenced part of the CDR3 DNA is TGTGCCAGCAGCGTAGGACAATATAATTCACCC.

There are many counts of this clone. The read falls 3 residues short of the CDR3 end, and the missing part is taken from the germline J gene. This chain joins TRBV20-1 and TRBJ2-1, with 10 bases lining up with TRBD2. CDR1 is DFQATT, CDR2 SNEGSKA, per germline (reference sequence). The CDR3 contains 15 residues. V dropped 5 bases and J dropped 8; count of bases not matched to a gene: 12. CDR3 in amino acids: CSASLAGDILDEQFF. The covered CDR3 bases are TGCAGTGCTTCGCTAGCGGGAGACATCCTTGATGAG.

This clone occurred many times. Germline and junction disagree at one end, which may indicate a read error. Read data end 3 residues before the CDR3 end; the end is taken from the germline J gene. V and J are TRBV4-2 and TRBJ2-7; 7 bases are shared with TRBD1. The CDR3 has 15 amino acids. Germline loops: CDR1 LGHNA, CDR2 YNFKEQ. The CDR3 sequence is CASSQETGLSYEQYF. CDR3 bases read: TGCGCCAGCAGCCAAGAGACAGGGCTCTCCTACGAG.

In its sample, this clone was seen many times. The read halts 3 residues ahead of the CDR3 end, with the missing end drawn from the germline J gene. V gene TRBV20-1 combines with J gene TRBJ2-3, with a possible D match to TRBD1 (5 bases). From germline, CDR1 is DFQATT and CDR2 SNEGSKA (reference sequence). The CDR3 totals 13 residues. CDR3 residues: CIVSGFGTDTQYF. The part of the CDR3 DNA that was read is TGCATAGTATCAGGGTTCGGCACAGATACG.

This clone was found many times. The CDR3 extends 3 residues past the end of the read, so its final part is completed from the germline J gene. The chain carries TRBV4-1 and TRBJ2-2; 7 bases line up with TRBD2. The V gene's germline CDR1 is MGHRA and CDR2 YSYEKL. The CDR3 has 14 amino acids. V shed 8 bases, J shed 6 bases, and the junction held 9 bases outside the gene matches. The CDR3 here is CASLSGGGAGELFF. The sequenced CDR3 bases are TGCGCCAGCCTCTCGGGGGGTGGCGCCGGGGAG.

This clone was recorded at least ten times. The read halts 3 residues ahead of the CDR3 end, with the missing end drawn from the germline J gene. The chain carries TRBV30 and TRBJ2-7; D not certain. CDR3 length: 13 amino acids. Germline CDR1 GTSNPN, CDR2 SVGIG (reference sequence). Deletions cut 2 bases from V and 6 bases from J, with 14 bases between. Here the CDR3 reads CAWSTGTRSEQYF. The sequenced part of the CDR3 DNA is TGTGCCTGGAGTACCGGTACTCGTTCCGAG.